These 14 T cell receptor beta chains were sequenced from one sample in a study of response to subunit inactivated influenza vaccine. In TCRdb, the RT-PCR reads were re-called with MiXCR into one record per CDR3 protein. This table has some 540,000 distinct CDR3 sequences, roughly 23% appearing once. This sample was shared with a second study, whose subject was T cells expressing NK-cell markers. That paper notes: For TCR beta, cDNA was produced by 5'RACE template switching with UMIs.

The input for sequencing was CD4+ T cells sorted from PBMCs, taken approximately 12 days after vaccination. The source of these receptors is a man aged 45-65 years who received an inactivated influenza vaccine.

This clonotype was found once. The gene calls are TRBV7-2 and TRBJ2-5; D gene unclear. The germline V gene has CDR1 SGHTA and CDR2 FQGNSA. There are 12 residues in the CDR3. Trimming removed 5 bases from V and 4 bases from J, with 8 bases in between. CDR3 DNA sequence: TGTGCCAGCAGCCTACAACCAGAGACCCAGTACTTC. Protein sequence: CASSLQPETQYF.

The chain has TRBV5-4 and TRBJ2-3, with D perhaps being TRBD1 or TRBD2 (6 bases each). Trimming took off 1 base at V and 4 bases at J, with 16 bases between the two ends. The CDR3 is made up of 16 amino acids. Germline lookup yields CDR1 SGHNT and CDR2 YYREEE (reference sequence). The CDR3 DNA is TGTGCCAGCAGCTTGCAACAGGGAGGCATATCAGATACGCAGTATTTT. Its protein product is CASSLQQGGISDTQYF.

The CDR3 coding sequence is TGTGCCAGCAGCTTAACTGGGCACTTCAATCAGCCCCAGCATTTT. Its protein product is CASSLTGHFNQPQHF. The V and J genes are TRBV7-2 and TRBJ1-5; D ambiguous. This CDR3 comprises 15 residues. V was shortened by 2 bases and J by 3 bases, with 11 bases between the two germline ends. The germline CDR1 and CDR2 sequences are SGHTA and FQGNSA.

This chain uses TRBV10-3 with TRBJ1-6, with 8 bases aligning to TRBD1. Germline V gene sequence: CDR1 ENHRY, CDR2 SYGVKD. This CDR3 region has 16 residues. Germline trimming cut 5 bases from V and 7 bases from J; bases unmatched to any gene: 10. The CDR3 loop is CAISTYQGARNSPLHF. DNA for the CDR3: TGTGCCATCAGTACCTATCAGGGGGCAAGGAATTCACCCCTCCACTTT.

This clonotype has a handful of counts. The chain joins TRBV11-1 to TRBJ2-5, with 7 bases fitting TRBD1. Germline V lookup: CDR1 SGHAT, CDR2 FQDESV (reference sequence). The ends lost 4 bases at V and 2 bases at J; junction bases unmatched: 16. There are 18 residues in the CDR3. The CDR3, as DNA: TGTGCCAGCAGCTCCCGGATCGGACAGGAAAGGATACAAGAGACCCAGTACTTC. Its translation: CASSSRIGQERIQETQYF. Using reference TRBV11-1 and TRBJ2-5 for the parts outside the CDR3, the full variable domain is EAEVAQSPRYKITEKSQAVAFWCDPISGHATLYWYRQILGQGPELLVQFQDESVVDDSQLPKDRFSAERLKGVDSTLKIQPAELGDSAMYLCASSSRIGQERIQETQYFGPGTRLLVL.

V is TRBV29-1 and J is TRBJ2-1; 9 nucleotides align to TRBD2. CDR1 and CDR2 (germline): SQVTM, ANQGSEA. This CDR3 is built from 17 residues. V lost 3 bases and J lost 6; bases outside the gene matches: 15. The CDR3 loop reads CSVDGIGVAGVGNEQFF. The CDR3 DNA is TGCAGCGTTGACGGTATCGGGGTAGCGGGAGTAGGCAATGAGCAGTTCTTC.

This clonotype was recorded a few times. In DNA form, the CDR3 reads TGCGCCAGCAGCTTGAGGACAGACGGCGAGCAGTACTTC. Its translation: CASSLRTDGEQYF. The chain is built from TRBV5-1 and TRBJ2-7, with a tentative D call TRBD1 (6 bases). The CDR3 covers 13 residues. Germline CDR1 is SGHRS and CDR2 is YFSETQ. V dropped 1 base and J dropped 6 bases, with 11 bases sitting between them.

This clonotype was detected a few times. CDR3 nucleotide sequence: TGTGCCAGCAGGCATGGAGGCGGCCCAAGGGAGTTCTTC. This encodes CASRHGGGPREFF. J is TRBJ2-1 and V is TRBV12-3 or TRBV12-4; D is perhaps TRBD2 (5 bases). The CDR3 sequence is 13 residues long. V was pared by 6 bases and J by 14 bases, with 20 bases between.

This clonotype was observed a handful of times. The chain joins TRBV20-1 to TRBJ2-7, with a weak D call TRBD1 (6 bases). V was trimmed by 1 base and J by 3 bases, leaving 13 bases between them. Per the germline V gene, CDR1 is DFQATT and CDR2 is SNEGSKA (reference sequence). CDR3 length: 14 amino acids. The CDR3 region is CSARGGTKNYEQYF. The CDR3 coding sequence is TGCAGTGCTAGAGGAGGGACAAAAAACTACGAGCAGTACTTC.

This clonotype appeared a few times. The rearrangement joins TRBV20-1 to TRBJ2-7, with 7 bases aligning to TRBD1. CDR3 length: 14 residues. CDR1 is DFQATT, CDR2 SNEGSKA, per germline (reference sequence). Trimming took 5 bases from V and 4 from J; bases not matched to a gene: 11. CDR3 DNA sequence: TGCAGTGCTGGGAAGACAGGGCTAATTTACGAGCAGTACTTC. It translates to CSAGKTGLIYEQYF.

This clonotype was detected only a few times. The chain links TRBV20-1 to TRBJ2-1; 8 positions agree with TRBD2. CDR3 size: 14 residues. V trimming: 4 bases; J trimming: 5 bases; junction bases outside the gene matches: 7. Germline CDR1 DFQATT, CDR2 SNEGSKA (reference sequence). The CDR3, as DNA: TGCAGTGCTAAGAGCGGGAGATTCGACAATGAGCAGTTCTTC. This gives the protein CSAKSGRFDNEQFF.

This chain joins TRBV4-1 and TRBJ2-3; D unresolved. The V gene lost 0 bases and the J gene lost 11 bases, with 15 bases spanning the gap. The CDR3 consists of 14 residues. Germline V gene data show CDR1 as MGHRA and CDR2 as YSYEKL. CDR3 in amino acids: CASSQDGNRRGQYF. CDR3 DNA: TGCGCCAGCAGCCAAGATGGAAACAGACGAGGGCAGTATTTT.

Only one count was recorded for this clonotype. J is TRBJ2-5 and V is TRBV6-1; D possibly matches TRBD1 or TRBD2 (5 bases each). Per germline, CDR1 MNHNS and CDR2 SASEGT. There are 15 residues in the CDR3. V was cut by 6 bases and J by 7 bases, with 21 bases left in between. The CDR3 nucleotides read TGTGCCAGCAGCCCTAGATTCGGGGCTCTTGGGACCCAGTACTTC. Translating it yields CASSPRFGALGTQYF.

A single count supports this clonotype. The CDR3 spells CASRRGTGAYEQYF. CDR3 DNA sequence: TGTGCCAGCAGACGCGGGACAGGGGCCTACGAGCAGTACTTC. V and J are TRBV6-2 or TRBV6-3 and TRBJ2-7, with 10 nucleotides matching TRBD1. This CDR3 contains 14 residues. V was clipped by 6 bases and J by 2 bases; unmatched bases: 4. Germline V lookup: CDR1 MNHEY, CDR2 SVGEGT.